These 17 T cell receptor beta chains were all obtained from the same sample, sequenced in a study of cytomegalovirus exposure and HLA in healthy donors. Primers included in the PCR were 60 Vbeta and 13 Jbeta primers. Clones were read by immunoSEQ multiplex PCR, and TCRdb kept only the in-frame ones, dropping some. The table lists 60,000 to 80,000 clones, around four fifths of them singletons, with just under 3% in the top ten. Sequencing used PBMCs. These receptors all come from a woman aged 30 to 39 in good health and CMV-seronegative.

This clone appeared once. This CDR3 is CASSTGPAAWAEAFF. CDR3 DNA sequence: TGTGCCAGCAGCACAGGTCCGGCCGCGTGGGCTGAAGCTTTCTTT. The rearrangement uses TRBV13 and TRBJ1-1; D may be TRBD1 (5 bases). Germline V CDR1 and CDR2: PRHDT, FYEKMQ (reference sequence). Trimming shortened V by 5 bases and J by 6 bases, and 19 bases separated the two germline ends. The CDR3 totals 15 residues.

This clone showed up just a few times. The chain recombines TRBV6-6 with TRBJ1-1; TRBD1 agrees at 8 bases. The germline CDR1 and CDR2 sequences are MNHNY and SVGAGI (reference sequence). The CDR3 contains 14 residues. J gave up 3 bases and V 5 bases, and 5 bases lay outside the gene matches. The CDR3 sequence is CASSIQGGYTEAFF. For the CDR3, the DNA is TGTGCCAGCAGTATACAGGGGGGGTACACTGAAGCTTTCTTT.

This clone showed up just once. The chain recombines TRBV7-9 with TRBJ2-3; no reliable D call. The V gene's germline CDR1 is SEHNR and CDR2 FQNEAQ (reference sequence). The CDR3 spans 14 residues. V shed 7 bases and J shed 0 bases, with 11 bases lying between them. CDR3 in amino acids: CASTRRVSTDTQYF. The CDR3 bases are TGTGCCAGCACCCGACGGGTGAGCACAGATACGCAGTATTTT.

This rearrangement joins TRBV10-3 to TRBJ2-1; D is possibly TRBD1 (6 bases). Trimming stripped 10 bases from V and 4 bases from J, with 14 bases between. Germline loops: CDR1 ENHRY, CDR2 SYGVKD. The CDR3 totals 13 residues. The CDR3 region is CATMGADYNEQFF. In DNA, the CDR3 is TGTGCCACCATGGGGGCTGATTACAATGAGCAGTTCTTC.

The chain links TRBV4-1 to TRBJ2-2; 9 nucleotides align to TRBD1. CDR3 size: 18 residues. Germline V gives CDR1 MGHRA, CDR2 YSYEKL. V lost 0 bases and J lost 0; bases outside the gene matches: 5. As DNA, the CDR3 is TGCGCCAGCAGCCAAGATGAGGGACAGGGACCGAACACCGGGGAGCTGTTTTTT. It is translated as CASSQDEGQGPNTGELFF.

This chain connects TRBV2 to TRBJ2-1, with TRBD2 matching 11 bases. The CDR3 consists of 15 residues. After removal of 1 base from V and 6 bases from J, the junction contained 2 bases not matched to a gene. The germline V gene has CDR1 SNHLY and CDR2 FYNNEI. The CDR3 nucleotides are TGTGCCAGCAGTGAAGATACTAGCGGGGGCAATGAGCAGTTCTTC. Its protein is CASSEDTSGGNEQFF.

CDR3: CASSPQRGGREQFF. The DNA for the CDR3 is TGTGCCAGCAGTCCCCAGCGGGGGGGCCGAGAGCAGTTCTTC. The rearrangement joins TRBV7-7 to TRBJ2-1; 10 bases fit TRBD2. The CDR3 contains 14 residues. V dropped 6 bases and J dropped 10; count of bases not matched to a gene: 9. The germline gives CDR1 SSHAT, CDR2 FNYEAQ (reference sequence).

CDR3: CASSHDSYEQYV. CDR3 coding DNA: TGTGCCAGCAGTCACGACAGTTACGAGCAGTACGTC. The chain combines TRBV7-2 with TRBJ2-7; TRBD1 is a possible D gene (5 bases). Germline V gene sequence: CDR1 SGHTA, CDR2 FQGNSA. The CDR3 totals 12 residues. V gave up 6 bases and J gave up 4 bases, with 10 bases separating them.

The V call is TRBV30, the J call TRBJ1-2, with D possibly matching TRBD1 (6 bases). The germline CDR1 and CDR2 sequences are GTSNPN and SVGIG (reference sequence). The CDR3 totals 15 residues. Trimming shortened V by 3 bases and J by 6 bases, and 20 bases separated the two germline ends. In DNA, the CDR3 is TGTGCCTGGAGAAACCTTGGGCAGGGGATCGATGGCTACACCTTC. This codes for CAWRNLGQGIDGYTF.

The chain joins TRBV7-9 to TRBJ2-7; 9 nucleotides line up with TRBD1. J gave up 7 bases and V 2 bases, and 9 bases lay outside the gene matches. Germline V gene sequence: CDR1 SEHNR, CDR2 FQNEAQ (reference sequence). The CDR3 has 15 residues. In DNA, the CDR3 is TGTGCCAGCAGCTTACTGGGACAGGGAGTAGGGGAGCAGTACTTC. Its protein is CASSLLGQGVGEQYF. The full variable domain, completed using reference TRBV7-9 and TRBJ2-7, is DTGVSQNPRHKITKRGQNVTFRCDPISEHNRLYWYRQTLGQGPEFLTYFQNEAQLEKSRLLSDRFSAERPKGSFSTLEIQRTEQGDSAMYLCASSLLGQGVGEQYFGPGTRLTVT.

The rearrangement links TRBV5-6 to TRBJ1-2; 7 bases map to TRBD1. V shed 0 bases, J shed 0 bases, and the junction held 2 bases outside the gene matches. From germline, CDR1 is SGHDT and CDR2 YYEEEE. The CDR3 sequence is 15 residues long. CDR3 protein: CASSLEQGANYGYTF. The CDR3 DNA sequence: TGTGCCAGCAGCTTGGAGCAGGGGGCTAACTATGGCTACACCTTC.

The table lists this clone with a few counts. V usage is TRBV2 and J usage is TRBJ2-2; TRBD2 might be the D (6 bases). V lost 9 bases to trimming and J lost 6 bases, with 17 bases between them. Germline V CDR1 and CDR2: SNHLY, FYNNEI. This CDR3 comprises 14 residues. This chain's CDR3 is CASRGSGEAGELFF. CDR3 sequence (DNA): TGTGCCAGTCGTGGTTCTGGGGAGGCCGGGGAGCTGTTTTTT.

J is TRBJ2-2 and V is TRBV2, with TRBD1 as a possible D gene (5 bases). Germline loops: CDR1 SNHLY, CDR2 FYNNEI. The CDR3 sequence is 15 residues long. Trimming took off 3 bases at V and 5 bases at J, with 13 bases between the two ends. CDR3 nucleotide sequence: TGTGCCAGCAGTGAGCAGCAGGGCTTAACCGGGGAGCTGTTTTTT. It yields the protein CASSEQQGLTGELFF.

This clone has more than one count but fewer than ten. The chain has TRBV5-4 and TRBJ1-2; D may be TRBD1 (6 bases). Trimming removed 7 bases from V and 1 base from J, with 17 bases in between. The CDR3 runs 15 residues. Germline CDR1 is SGHNT and CDR2 is YYREEE (reference sequence). The DNA of the CDR3 is TGTGCCAGCTCGGCGGGGGGCGACTATAACTATGGCTACACCTTC. It codes for CASSAGGDYNYGYTF.

The chain joins TRBV28 to TRBJ1-2; tentatively, D is TRBD1 (6 bases). The V gene's germline CDR1 is MDHEN and CDR2 SYDVKM. CDR3 size: 15 residues. The V end lost 6 bases, the J end lost 4 bases, and 18 bases lay between the germline ends. The CDR3 spells CASSPPDRTFYGYTF. The DNA of the CDR3 is TGTGCCAGCAGCCCTCCCGACAGGACCTTCTATGGCTACACCTTC.

The CDR3 DNA reads TGTGCCAGCACCTTTCCCGGGAACACTGAAGCTTTCTTT. Protein product: CASTFPGNTEAFF. The V call is TRBV6-5, the J call TRBJ1-1; no firm D call. CDR1 MNHEY and CDR2 SVGAGI come from the germline V gene. CDR3 length equals 13 residues. V gave up 7 bases and J gave up 1 base, with 10 bases separating them.

CDR3 residues: CASSTTGDSNEKLFF. CDR3 nucleotides: TGTGCCAGCAGTACCACAGGGGACTCTAATGAAAAACTGTTTTTT. The chain carries TRBV2 and TRBJ1-4; 7 positions match TRBD1. Germline V lookup: CDR1 SNHLY, CDR2 FYNNEI. CDR3 length equals 15 residues. Trimming at V came to 5 bases and at J to 3 bases, leaving 6 bases not matched to a gene.